The clone carrying this TCR beta chain came up a few times. Its cognate antigen is unknown. TCRdb re-called the reads with MiXCR, one entry per CDR3 protein. Of roughly 500,000 distinct CDR3 sequences in the sample, roughly a third were seen once. The sample originates from a study of T cell repertoires in cytomegalovirus infection. This TCR came from a human donor in good health (CMV status not recorded). Some clones in this sample may be carry-over from other donors' samples. Sequenced material: cultured PBMCs, taken from culture after CMV antigen stimulation.

The CDR3 here is CASSFEAYGYTF. DNA for the CDR3: TGTGCCAGCAGTTTCGAGGCTTATGGCTACACCTTC. The chain uses TRBV12-3 or TRBV12-4 and TRBJ1-2, with D unclear. This CDR3 has 12 residues. Trimming cost V 3 bases and J 5 bases, with 7 bases left between them.